This T cell receptor beta chain derives from a study of T cell responses to AZD1222 COVID-19 vaccine. This CDR3 has 15 amino acids. The J segment lost 4 bases and the V segment lost 7 bases, leaving 9 bases of the junction unmatched. Germline values: CDR1 LNHDA, CDR2 SQIVND (reference sequence). Produced via immunoSEQ multiplex PCR; TCRdb's table is partial and in-frame only. This table holds under 200,000 clones, about 92% found once. The sample consisted of peripheral blood, taken 28 days after the second dose of the MenACWY control vaccine. V is TRBV19 and J is TRBJ2-7; 11 bases fit TRBD2. The source is an adult who received the MenACWY meningococcal vaccine as a control. The CDR3 DNA follows: TGTGCCAGTAAGGAGGGACTAGCGGTCCAATACGAGCAGTACTTC. Translating gives CASKEGLAVQYEQYF.